This is a list of T cell receptor beta chains from one sample in a study of blood T cell repertoires in COVID-19. TCRdb's copy holds only in-frame clones and misses some; the assay was immunoSEQ multiplex PCR. Of 250,000 to 350,000 clones in the sample, around 89% were seen once. Sequencing was done on a sample of PBMCs or T cells enriched from blood (not recorded which). The receptors shown here come from a woman in her late teens or twenties with acute COVID-19. Each CDR3 is given with its conserved first and last residue. The D gene is left open where the match is weak. Clone size is given for some rows only: seen once, a few or many times, or a class if the clone is expanded.

CDR3 protein,CDR3 DNA,clone size,D gene,V gene,J gene
CASSFIWAGHTEAFF,TGTGCCAGCAGCTTCATATGGGCAGGGCACACTGAAGCTTTCTTT,-,-,TRBV7-9,TRBJ1-1
CASPDGYTF,TGTGCCAGCCCAGATGGCTACACCTTC,-,-,TRBV28,TRBJ1-2
CATSRSSLFATNEKLFF,TGTGCCACCAGCAGATCCTCCCTATTTGCAACTAATGAAAAACTGTTTTTT,-,-,TRBV15,TRBJ1-4
CASSLLASGMGEQYF,TGTGCCAGCAGTTTATTAGCTAGCGGGATGGGCGAGCAGTACTTC,-,TRBD2,TRBV28,TRBJ2-7
CASSLSGITEAFF,TGTGCCAGCAGTTTATCTGGCATCACTGAAGCTTTCTTT,-,-,TRBV27,TRBJ1-1
CASSMGLAGGPEQFF,TGTGCCAGCAGCATGGGACTAGCGGGAGGGCCTGAGCAGTTCTTC,-,TRBD2,TRBV11-2,TRBJ2-1
CASSLDPLAGGPSNEQFF,TGTGCCAGCAGTTTAGATCCACTAGCGGGAGGGCCGTCCAATGAGCAGTTCTTC,-,TRBD2,TRBV28,TRBJ2-1
CATTDRDGYTF,TGTGCCACCACCGACAGGGATGGCTACACCTTC,-,TRBD1,TRBV24-1,TRBJ1-2
CASSQDENRQETQYF,TGTGCCAGCAGCCAAGATGAAAACAGACAAGAGACCCAGTACTTC,-,-,TRBV4-2,TRBJ2-5
CASSPGTSGRIDTQYF,TGTGCCAGCAGTCCCGGGACTAGCGGGAGAATAGATACGCAGTATTTT,-,TRBD2,TRBV28,TRBJ2-3
CATSDGQAMNTEAFF,TGTGCCACCAGTGACGGACAGGCTATGAACACTGAAGCTTTCTTT,-,TRBD1,TRBV24-1,TRBJ1-1
CATSDPTGRNEQFF,TGTGCCACCAGTGATCCGACAGGGAGGAATGAGCAGTTCTTC,-,-,TRBV24-1,TRBJ2-1
CASSYGAGGNQPQHF,TGTGCCAGCAGTTACGGGGCAGGGGGCAATCAGCCCCAGCATTTT,-,-,TRBV6-5,TRBJ1-5
CASSPSSGTMNTEAFF,TGTGCCAGCAGTCCATCTTCCGGGACAATGAACACTGAAGCTTTCTTT,many,-,TRBV28,TRBJ1-1
CASSSTGLANYGYTF,TGTGCCAGCAGTTCAACAGGATTAGCTAACTATGGCTACACCTTC,-,-,TRBV27,TRBJ1-2
CASSHPRQGPRSLAGANVLTF,TGCGCCAGCAGTCACCCTCGACAGGGGCCAAGATCATTGGCTGGGGCCAACGTCCTGACTTTC,-,TRBD1,TRBV23-1,TRBJ2-6
CASSTPSGSTDTQYF,TGTGCCAGCAGCACCCCTAGCGGGAGCACAGATACGCAGTATTTT,-,TRBD2,TRBV7-3,TRBJ2-3
CASSSLGGLEDQPQHF,TGTGCCAGCAGCTCGCTCGGGGGATTGGAGGATCAGCCCCAGCATTTT,-,-,TRBV5-6,TRBJ1-5
CASSAGGTTGELFF,TGCGCCAGCAGTGCGGGAGGAACCACCGGGGAGCTGTTTTTT,-,TRBD2,TRBV5-1,TRBJ2-2
CASSIGLAGLNEQFF,TGTGCCAGTAGTATCGGACTAGCGGGCCTTAATGAGCAGTTCTTC,-,TRBD2,TRBV19,TRBJ2-1
CASSLMPGSGNTIYF,TGTGCCAGCAGCCTTATGCCGGGTTCTGGAAACACCATATATTTT,-,-,TRBV3-1/TRBV3-2,TRBJ1-3
CASSRQGAGSYEQYF,TGTGCCAGCAGTAGACAGGGGGCTGGGAGCTACGAGCAGTACTTC,-,TRBD1,TRBV27,TRBJ2-7